Below are 10 T cell receptor beta chains sequenced from a single sample in a study of T-cell reconstitution after alpha-beta-depleted transplantation in children. Construction of the TCRbeta library involved unique molecular identifiers. TCRdb reprocessed the PCR reads with MiXCR, giving one entry per CDR3 protein. The table lists about 480,000 distinct CDR3 sequences, roughly an eighth of them singletons. The sample was PBMCs from the stem cell graft donor, taken from the stem cell graft. Source of these receptors: a human donor who donated a stem cell graft to a child with combined immunodeficiency.

This clonotype occurred a few times. The J gene is TRBJ2-7, the V gene TRBV6-1; D unresolved. Germline CDR1 is MNHNS and CDR2 is SASEGT. V was pared by 3 bases and J by 6 bases, with 6 bases between. The CDR3 covers 11 residues. The CDR3 here is CASSDVLEQYF. Here the CDR3 DNA reads TGTGCCAGCAGTGATGTCCTCGAGCAGTACTTC.

V is TRBV5-4 and J is TRBJ1-2, with D tentatively TRBD1 (6 bases). CDR1 SGHNT and CDR2 YYREEE come from the germline V gene (reference sequence). The CDR3 consists of 14 residues. V was clipped by 3 bases and J by 0 bases, with 9 bases between them. CDR3 DNA sequence: TGTGCCAGCAGCTCCGGGACAACTAACTATGGCTACACCTTC. Translated, it gives CASSSGTTNYGYTF.

This clonotype showed up just a few times. The genes are TRBV27 and TRBJ2-5; 7 nucleotides agree with TRBD2. Germline-derived CDR1 and CDR2 are MNHEY and SMNVEV (reference sequence). The CDR3 covers 14 residues. The J segment lost 4 bases and the V segment lost 5 bases, leaving 7 bases of the junction unmatched. This chain's CDR3 is CASSPGRARETQYF. The CDR3 region has the DNA TGTGCCAGCAGTCCAGGGAGGGCAAGAGAGACCCAGTACTTC.

This chain joins TRBV9 and TRBJ2-3, with 7 bases identical to TRBD1. V gave up 3 bases and J gave up 3 bases; unmatched junction bases: 4. From germline, CDR1 is SGDLS and CDR2 YYNGEE. This CDR3 is built from 14 residues. CDR3 bases: TGTGCCAGCAGCGCAAGGGACAGAACAGATACGCAGTATTTT. Translation gives CASSARDRTDTQYF.

This clonotype was seen ten or more times. The chain uses TRBV24-1 and TRBJ2-2; D remains ambiguous. V gave up 10 bases and J gave up 1 base, with 6 bases separating them. Germline values: CDR1 KGHDR, CDR2 SFDVKD. The CDR3 has 12 residues. DNA of the CDR3: TGTGCCACGGCCGAGAACACCGGGGAGCTGTTTTTT. Its protein product is CATAENTGELFF.

This clonotype has more than one count but fewer than ten. The chain recombines TRBV18 with TRBJ2-4; 7 nucleotides line up with TRBD1. CDR3 length equals 17 residues. The V gene's germline CDR1 is KGHSH and CDR2 LQKENI. V dropped 4 bases and J dropped 0; count of bases not matched to a gene: 9. CDR3 amino acids: CASSQLGTALAKNIQYF. The CDR3 DNA sequence: TGTGCCAGCTCACAGCTAGGGACAGCACTAGCCAAAAACATTCAGTACTTC.

This clonotype was seen many times. This rearrangement joins TRBV11-1 to TRBJ2-5; 11 nucleotides agree with TRBD2. The CDR3 has 18 residues. Germline-derived CDR1 and CDR2 are SGHAT and FQDESV (reference sequence). Unmatched junction bases numbered 15, after V lost 4 bases and J lost 5 bases. The CDR3 protein is CASSSTSGSLGGMETQYF. The CDR3 DNA reads TGTGCCAGCAGCTCAACTAGCGGGAGTCTGGGAGGGATGGAGACCCAGTACTTC.

The sample holds a few counts of this clonotype. The J gene is TRBJ2-1, the V gene TRBV7-2; D is uncertain. Trimming cost V 2 bases and J 0 bases, with 8 bases left between them. The CDR3 contains 15 residues. Germline V gene lookup returns CDR1 SGHTA and CDR2 FQGNSA. Here the CDR3 DNA reads TGTGCCAGCAGCTTATTTCAGAGCTCCTACAATGAGCAGTTCTTC. Translated: CASSLFQSSYNEQFF.

This clonotype was detected ten times or more. In DNA, the CDR3 is TGTGCCAGCAGTTTAACACCCAGGAACACCGGGGAGCTGTTTTTT. Residues: CASSLTPRNTGELFF. The rearrangement links TRBV28 to TRBJ2-2; no firm D call. Deletions cut 2 bases from V and 1 base from J, with 8 bases between. The CDR3 extends over 15 amino acids. Germline CDR1 MDHEN, CDR2 SYDVKM. Based on the CDR3 plus reference TRBV28 and TRBJ2-2, the full variable domain is DVKVTQSSRYLVKRTGEKVFLECVQDMDHENMFWYRQDPGLGLRLIYFSYDVKMKEKGDIPEGYSVSREKKERFSLILESASTNQTSMYLCASSLTPRNTGELFFGEGSRLTVL.

In its sample, this clonotype was seen a few times. V usage is TRBV6-4 and J usage is TRBJ1-5; the D is unclear. This CDR3 contains 14 residues. Germline CDR1 reads MRHNA; CDR2 reads SNTAGT. Between the trimmed V and J ends, which lost 3 bases and 7 bases, there was a span of 13 bases. CDR3 in DNA: TGTGCCAGCAGTGATTCCTTAAGGGTCCAGCCCCAGCATTTT. It encodes CASSDSLRVQPQHF.